Each of the 5 T cell receptor beta chains below was sequenced from the same sample in a study of blood T cell repertoires in COVID-19. Profiling relied on immunoSEQ multiplex PCR, and the TCRdb table lists in-frame clones only, not all of them. This sample yields about 19,000 clones, of which approximately 80% are seen a single time; about 6% belongs to the top ten. The sequenced sample consisted of peripheral blood. Receptor source: a human donor in a cohort sampled during active COVID-19.

This clone appeared a few times. This chain joins TRBV20-1 and TRBJ1-5, with a possible D match to TRBD1 (6 bases). CDR1 is DFQATT, CDR2 SNEGSKA, per germline (reference sequence). The CDR3 spans 14 residues. The V gene lost 3 bases and the J gene lost 7 bases, with 16 bases spanning the gap. The chain's CDR3 is CSASRRGLDQPQHF. CDR3 DNA: TGCAGTGCTAGTCGCAGGGGACTAGACCAGCCCCAGCATTTT.

The gene calls are TRBV19 and TRBJ2-5; 7 bases agree with TRBD2. Per germline, CDR1 LNHDA and CDR2 SQIVND (reference sequence). This CDR3 region has 12 residues. Trimming cost V 6 bases and J 5 bases; bases outside gene matches: 3. The CDR3, as DNA: TGTGCCAGTAGCGTTAGCGGGGAGACCCAGTACTTC. Residues: CASSVSGETQYF.

The CDR3 DNA reads as TGTGCCAGTAGTGCCGACAGGGTGAGGGACGAGCAGTACTTC. Translating gives CASSADRVRDEQYF. The chain joins TRBV19 to TRBJ2-7; 7 bases match TRBD1. The CDR3 spans 14 residues. The V and J ends lost 5 bases and 5 bases, in that order; junction bases with no gene match: 9. Germline values: CDR1 LNHDA, CDR2 SQIVND (reference sequence).

The CDR3 region is CASSLVRQGDTQYF. CDR3 DNA: TGTGCCAGCAGCTTGGTGCGGCAGGGAGATACGCAGTATTTT. The V and J genes are TRBV5-4 and TRBJ2-3; D possibly corresponds to TRBD1 (5 bases). V lost 0 bases and J lost 5, with 10 bases in between. CDR3 length: 14 amino acids. Germline CDR1 is SGHNT and CDR2 is YYREEE (reference sequence).

The chain carries TRBV3-1 (or the pseudogene TRBV3-2) and TRBJ2-1; TRBD1 agrees at 8 bases. This CDR3 is built from 15 residues. V lost 6 bases to trimming and J lost 5 bases; unmatched junction nucleotides: 9. Germline values: CDR1 LGHDT, CDR2 YNNKEL (reference sequence). The CDR3 DNA follows: TGTGCCAGCAGGCGGACAGGGAAGGGCGACAATGAGCAGTTCTTC. Translated, it gives CASRRTGKGDNEQFF.